Below, 2 T cell receptor beta chains from the same sample are listed, as sequenced in a study of cytomegalovirus exposure and HLA in healthy donors. Researchers ran the PCR with 60 Vbeta and 13 Jbeta primers. Sequencing was performed with immunoSEQ multiplex PCR; in TCRdb, only in-frame clones are kept and a portion is missing. The sample lists more than 150,000 clones, roughly 84% occurring once. The sample consisted of PBMCs. These receptors all come from a girl in the first two years of life in good health and CMV-seronegative.

This rearrangement joins TRBV5-1 to TRBJ2-5, with D unclear. The CDR3 has 12 amino acids. Germline V gene data show CDR1 as SGHRS and CDR2 as YFSETQ. V was shortened by 4 bases and J by 7 bases, with 11 bases between the two germline ends. The CDR3 sequence: CASSGDPGTQYF. DNA for the CDR3: TGCGCCAGCAGCGGAGACCCTGGGACCCAGTACTTC.

A remark on this clone: At one boundary the junction diverges from the germline segment, which might be a read error. The gene calls are TRBV5-1 and TRBJ1-1; tentatively, D is TRBD1 (6 bases). The germline V gene has CDR1 SGHRS and CDR2 YFSETQ. The CDR3 loop spans 16 amino acids. The CDR3, as DNA: TGCGCCAGCAGCTTGACCACAGGGAGGGGTAACAGTGAAGCTTTCTTT. Amino acid sequence: CASSLTTGRGNSEAFF.